This T cell receptor beta chain was sequenced during a study of T cells in women clearing cervical HPV infection. The study's findings and limits: CIN3+ cases had significantly higher TCR richness than controls; evenness did not differ.

As concerns this clone: Its antigen is currently unknown.

TCRdb keeps only in-frame clones here, not all; method: immunoSEQ multiplex PCR. The sample features over 25,000 clones, with under 25% in its top ten. The sequenced sample consisted of blood buffy coat. This receptor was obtained from a woman aged 18 to 69 with a cervical HPV16 infection that either progressed to CIN3+ or cleared (not recorded which).

CDR3 loop: CASSLALLTGGGTDTQYF. Partial CDR3 DNA: TGTGCCAGCAGCTTAGCCCTTTTGACAGGGGGTGGGACAGATACG. The chain is built from TRBV7-2 and TRBJ2-3; 9 bases agree with TRBD1. The sequenced fragment ends 3 residues before the CDR3 boundary, so the rest is inferred from the germline J gene. The CDR3 sequence is 18 residues long. The ends lost 0 bases at V and 3 bases at J; junction bases unmatched: 10. CDR1 and CDR2 from the germline V gene are SGHTA and FQGNSA.